The present T cell receptor beta chain was sequenced within a study of blood T cell repertoires in COVID-19. This CDR3 comprises 15 residues. From germline, CDR1 is SGHKS and CDR2 YYEKEE (reference sequence). Trimming took off 4 bases at V and 4 bases at J, with 17 bases between the two ends. Profiling relied on immunoSEQ multiplex PCR, and the TCRdb table lists in-frame clones only, not all of them. The data hold 45,000 to 60,000 clones, with roughly nine tenths observed a single time. The chain uses TRBV5-5 and TRBJ1-1; tentatively, D is TRBD1 (5 bases). The sequence derives from a man in his 70s with active COVID-19. Material: peripheral blood. CDR3 sequence (DNA): TGTGCCAGCAGCCAAGCGAGGACAACAGGCACTGAAGCTTTCTTT. As protein: CASSQARTTGTEAFF.